Following are 8 T cell receptor beta chains from one sample sequenced in a study of T cell responses to AZD1222 COVID-19 vaccine. This table comes from immunoSEQ multiplex PCR, and its TCRdb copy is limited to in-frame clones, with some not included. The sample records roughly 150,000 clones, approximately 92% being singletons. Sequencing was performed on peripheral blood, taken on day 0 of AZD1222 vaccination. These receptors all stem from an adult in good health.

The chain uses TRBV7-9 and TRBJ1-6, with D possibly being TRBD1 (5 bases). Looked up from germline, CDR1 is SEHNR and CDR2 is FQNEAQ (reference sequence). Trimming left V 5 bases short and J 9 bases short, with 14 bases between. CDR3 length equals 14 residues. The CDR3: CASSLPTETSPLHF. DNA of the CDR3: TGTGCCAGCAGCCTACCGACAGAAACTTCACCCCTCCACTTT. The full variable domain, completed using reference TRBV7-9 and TRBJ1-6, is DTGVSQNPRHKITKRGQNVTFRCDPISEHNRLYWYRQTLGQGPEFLTYFQNEAQLEKSRLLSDRFSAERPKGSFSTLEIQRTEQGDSAMYLCASSLPTETSPLHFGNGTRLTVT.

This chain joins TRBV12-3 or TRBV12-4 and TRBJ1-2, with D possibly matching TRBD1 (6 bases). This CDR3 has 12 amino acids. V gave up 0 bases and J gave up 8 bases, with 7 bases separating them. Written as DNA, the CDR3 is TGTGCCAGCAGTTTAGCGGGGGGCGGCTACACCTTC. Protein sequence: CASSLAGGGYTF.

The CDR3 protein is CASSPRVVGDTQYF. CDR3 DNA sequence: TGCGCCAGCAGCCCTCGGGTAGTTGGAGATACGCAGTATTTT. The gene calls are TRBV4-3 and TRBJ2-3; D unresolved. Germline V CDR1 and CDR2: LGHNA, YSLEER. The CDR3 runs to 14 residues. Trimming left V 4 bases short and J 5 bases short, with 13 bases between.

This rearrangement joins TRBV11-2 to TRBJ1-1; tentative D call: TRBD1 (5 bases). CDR1 is SGHAT and CDR2 is FQNNGV in the germline V gene. The V end lost 3 bases, the J end lost 6 bases, and 14 bases lay between the germline ends. CDR3 length: 14 amino acids. This CDR3 reads CASSLSWGRAEAFF. CDR3 coding DNA: TGTGCCAGCAGCTTGTCGTGGGGGAGGGCTGAAGCTTTCTTT.

This chain links TRBV10-3 with TRBJ1-5; possibly TRBD1 for D (6 bases). The CDR3 is 14 residues long. The V end lost 2 bases, the J end lost 4 bases, and 9 bases lay between the germline ends. Looked up from germline, CDR1 is ENHRY and CDR2 is SYGVKD. CDR3 DNA sequence: TGTGCCATCAGTGAGAGTCAGGGGAATCAGCCCCAGCATTTT. Its protein product is CAISESQGNQPQHF.

The CDR3 loop reads CASSMGSFQLYGYTF. In DNA, the CDR3 is TGTGCCAGTAGTATGGGGTCTTTCCAACTCTATGGCTACACCTTC. The chain has TRBV19 and TRBJ1-2; no definite D call. The CDR3 is 15 residues long. Trimming stripped 3 bases from V and 4 bases from J, with 15 bases between. Germline V lookup: CDR1 LNHDA, CDR2 SQIVND (reference sequence).

The V and J genes are TRBV30 and TRBJ2-7, with D unresolved. V lost 2 bases and J 4 bases, leaving 9 bases between the germline ends. The CDR3 runs 12 residues. Per the germline V gene, CDR1 is GTSNPN and CDR2 is SVGIG (reference sequence). The CDR3 loop is CAWSPLGYEQYF. CDR3 bases: TGTGCCTGGAGTCCTTTGGGGTACGAGCAGTACTTC.

V usage is TRBV19 and J usage is TRBJ2-1; 8 bases fit TRBD2. This CDR3 is 15 amino acids long. V was pared by 5 bases and J by 10 bases, with 13 bases of the junction left unmatched. CDR1 is LNHDA, CDR2 SQIVND, per germline (reference sequence). CDR3 region: CASSFTGGRGREQFF. The CDR3, as DNA: TGTGCCAGTAGTTTCACGGGAGGGCGAGGGAGGGAGCAGTTCTTC.